The 15 T cell receptor beta chains below were found in one sample sequenced in a study of long-term antiretroviral therapy in people with HIV. Runs used v3.0 of the immunoSEQ assay and were done at survey level. Data came from immunoSEQ multiplex PCR; TCRdb stores just in-frame clones and leaves some out. The sample has about 24,000 clones, 95% seen once. The sample was unsorted PBMCs, taken roughly 5.1 years after starting antiretroviral therapy. The source of these receptors is a woman in her fifties or sixties with HIV.

The table lists this clone with a few counts. This rearrangement joins TRBV4-1 to TRBJ1-2; 8 nucleotides line up with TRBD1. CDR3 length: 18 residues. The germline V gene encodes CDR1 MGHRA and CDR2 YSYEKL. V lost 4 bases to trimming and J lost 6 bases; unmatched junction nucleotides: 19. The CDR3 loop is CASSLVGQGPIRPDGYTF. The CDR3 DNA is TGCGCCAGCAGCCTTGTCGGACAGGGACCGATTCGACCGGATGGCTACACCTTC.

V and J are TRBV7-3 and TRBJ2-3; no definite D call. The germline V gene encodes CDR1 SGHTA and CDR2 FQGTGA. This CDR3 spans 13 amino acids. V lost 2 bases and J lost 9, with 12 bases in between. The CDR3 protein is CASSLPLSGTQYF. CDR3 DNA: TGTGCCAGCAGCTTACCCTTATCTGGGACGCAGTATTTT. Supplemented by reference TRBV7-3 and TRBJ2-3, the full variable domain reads GAGVSQTPSNKVTEKGKYVELRCDPISGHTALYWYRQSLGQGPEFLIYFQGTGAADDSGLPNDRFFAVRPEGSVSTLKIQRTERGDSAVYLCASSLPLSGTQYFGPGTRLTVL.

V is TRBV10-1 and J is TRBJ2-6, with 8 bases that match TRBD1. The CDR3 sequence is 17 residues long. Germline V gene data show CDR1 as WNHNN and CDR2 as SYGVQD (reference sequence). The V segment lost 6 bases and the J segment 0 bases; nucleotides outside the gene matches: 7. CDR3 bases: TGCGCCAGCAGCGGGGACAGGTTGAGCTCTGGGGCCAACGTCCTGACTTTC. Protein sequence: CASSGDRLSSGANVLTF.

This clone was detected once. This chain connects TRBV11-1 to TRBJ2-7, with 10 bases fitting TRBD2. In germline, CDR1 is SGHAT, CDR2 FQDESV (reference sequence). CDR3 length: 17 amino acids. The J segment lost 1 base and the V segment lost 2 bases, leaving 8 bases of the junction unmatched. The CDR3 sequence is CASSLFSSGSYSYEQYF. The CDR3 DNA sequence: TGTGCCAGCAGCTTATTTTCTAGCGGGAGTTATTCCTACGAGCAGTACTTC.

V usage is TRBV27 and J usage is TRBJ2-1; D is unresolved. V dropped 2 bases and J dropped 2 bases, with 13 bases sitting between them. The CDR3 is 16 amino acids. The V gene's germline CDR1 is MNHEY and CDR2 SMNVEV (reference sequence). CDR3 sequence: CASSLAAGGPYNEQFF. The CDR3 DNA reads TGTGCCAGCAGTTTAGCTGCAGGTGGGCCCTACAATGAGCAGTTCTTC.

The chain couples TRBV6-5 to TRBJ2-7, with 7 bases lining up with TRBD1. The CDR3 runs to 13 residues. The J segment lost 3 bases and the V segment lost 6 bases, leaving 5 bases of the junction unmatched. Germline CDR1 reads MNHEY; CDR2 reads SVGAGI. The CDR3 loop reads CASSRTGYYEQYF. DNA of the CDR3: TGTGCCAGCAGCCGGACAGGTTACTACGAGCAGTACTTC.

V is TRBV5-1 and J is TRBJ2-1, with D possibly being TRBD2 (5 bases). Per germline, CDR1 SGHRS and CDR2 YFSETQ. V was pared by 0 bases and J by 7 bases, with 20 bases between. CDR3 length: 17 amino acids. This chain's CDR3 is CASSLVSRGSGGNEQFF. CDR3 nucleotide sequence: TGCGCCAGCAGCTTGGTCTCTAGAGGGTCGGGTGGAAATGAGCAGTTCTTC.

The gene calls are TRBV5-1 and TRBJ2-5; no clear D gene. CDR3 size: 14 residues. V gave up 4 bases and J gave up 4 bases, with 14 bases separating them. Germline V gene data show CDR1 as SGHRS and CDR2 as YFSETQ. The CDR3 loop is CASSPRSFGETQYF. In nucleotides, the CDR3 is TGCGCCAGCAGCCCCCGGAGCTTCGGAGAGACCCAGTACTTC.

The V call is TRBV9, the J call TRBJ2-7, with 8 bases aligning to TRBD1. The CDR3 loop spans 15 amino acids. The V and J ends lost 6 bases and 2 bases, in that order; junction bases with no gene match: 10. Germline V gene sequence: CDR1 SGDLS, CDR2 YYNGEE. The DNA of the CDR3 is TGTGCCAGCACACCTGGGACAGGTAAAACCTACGAGCAGTACTTC. Its protein is CASTPGTGKTYEQYF.

V and J are TRBV7-2 and TRBJ2-5; the D is unclear. The CDR3 consists of 15 residues. V lost 5 bases to trimming and J lost 5 bases, with 18 bases between them. CDR1 and CDR2 (germline): SGHTA, FQGNSA. The CDR3 here is CASSDLGSGRETQYF. CDR3 nucleotides: TGTGCCAGCAGCGACCTAGGGTCGGGTAGGGAGACCCAGTACTTC.

V usage is TRBV7-9 and J usage is TRBJ2-3; D gene uncertain. Deletions cut 5 bases from V and 2 bases from J, with 8 bases between. Per the germline V gene, CDR1 is SEHNR and CDR2 is FQNEAQ (reference sequence). The length of the CDR3 is 13 residues. The CDR3 protein is CASSVPATDTQYF. CDR3 in DNA: TGTGCCAGCAGCGTCCCGGCCACAGATACGCAGTATTTT.

The rearrangement links TRBV5-1 to TRBJ1-1; TRBD1 matches 8 bases. J gave up 1 base and V 6 bases, and 5 bases lay outside the gene matches. CDR1 is SGHRS and CDR2 is YFSETQ in the germline V gene. The CDR3 has 14 residues. CDR3 sequence (DNA): TGCGCCAGCACCATGACAGGGGCGAACACTGAAGCTTTCTTT. This encodes CASTMTGANTEAFF.

Notes on this clone: A junction boundary mismatches the germline segment, possibly from a read error. This chain connects TRBV7-7 to TRBJ2-1, with 12 bases aligning to TRBD2. Germline V gene lookup returns CDR1 SSHAT and CDR2 FNYEAQ (reference sequence). The CDR3 covers 15 residues. The CDR3 is CASSLGLAGLNEQFF. The CDR3 bases are TGTGCTAGCAGCCTGGGACTAGCGGGCCTCAATGAGCAGTTCTTC. The full variable domain, completed using reference TRBV7-7 and TRBJ2-1, is GAGVSQSPRYKVTKRGQDVTLRCDPISSHATLYWYQQALGQGPEFLTYFNYEAQPDKSGLPSDRFSAERPEGSISTLTIQRTEQRDSAMYRCASSLGLAGLNEQFFGPGTRLTVL.

A single count supports this clone. This rearrangement joins TRBV10-2 to TRBJ1-2, with D unclear. Germline lookup yields CDR1 WSHSY and CDR2 SAAADI. This CDR3 has 14 amino acids. The V and J ends lost 8 bases and 0 bases respectively, with 13 bases between them. The CDR3 region has the DNA TGCGCCAGCCGGTCACAGCTAACTAACTATGGCTACACCTTC. This translates into CASRSQLTNYGYTF.

The chain recombines TRBV7-9 with TRBJ1-5; D is undetermined. The germline V gene encodes CDR1 SEHNR and CDR2 FQNEAQ (reference sequence). This CDR3 region has 15 residues. V was cut by 5 bases and J by 4 bases, with 15 bases left in between. CDR3 sequence reads: CASSRSVDGNQPQHF. The CDR3 DNA reads as TGTGCCAGCAGCCGAAGTGTGGACGGGAATCAGCCCCAGCATTTT.